This T cell receptor beta chain was sequenced during a study of long-term antiretroviral therapy in people with HIV. This was the immunoSEQ v3.0 assay at survey level. Using immunoSEQ multiplex PCR, the repertoire was profiled, and TCRdb retains in-frame clones only, with some absent. The table shows fewer than 8,000 clones, with approximately 71% occurring only once. The CDR3 contains 13 residues. The ends were cut back, 4 bases at V and 8 bases at J, with 11 bases in the middle. In germline, CDR1 is MNHNS, CDR2 SASEGT. A single count supports this clone. The antigen is not known. Study findings and constraints: Specimen acquisition occurred between the mid-2000s and the late 2010s, potentially under older ART regimens.

The source is a man in his forties with HIV. V gene TRBV6-1 combines with J gene TRBJ1-4; D is unresolved. This material consisted of unsorted PBMCs, taken 0.2 years after starting antiretroviral therapy. CDR3 sequence (DNA): TGTGCCAGCAGTGCCGGGGTTTGGGAAAAACTGTTTTTT. It is translated as CASSAGVWEKLFF.